The 2 T cell receptor beta chains below were found in one sample sequenced in a study of T cells in localized non-small cell lung cancer. Clones were read by immunoSEQ multiplex PCR, and TCRdb kept only the in-frame ones, dropping some. The table records about 1,600 clones, around a fifth of them present only once. Sequencing was performed on lung tumor tissue, taken before any cancer treatment. The receptors shown here come from a male donor at least 60 years old with stage I lung adenocarcinoma.

In its sample, this clone was seen a few times. The chain has TRBV11-1 and TRBJ2-7, with D maybe TRBD2 (5 bases). Germline V lookup: CDR1 SGHAT, CDR2 FQDESV (reference sequence). Trimming shortened V by 3 bases and J by 4 bases, and 16 bases separated the two germline ends. This CDR3 contains 15 residues. CDR3 nucleotides: TGTGCCAGCAGCTTGGCTGCTAGCAGATTTTACGAGCAGTACTTC. Protein product: CASSLAASRFYEQYF.

The chain carries TRBV28 and TRBJ1-4; TRBD1 matches at 7 bases. V dropped 5 bases and J dropped 8; count of bases not matched to a gene: 11. Germline V gene sequence: CDR1 MDHEN, CDR2 SYDVKM. CDR3 length: 15 residues. CDR3 amino acids: CASSPGGGAREKLFF. In DNA, the CDR3 is TGTGCCAGCAGTCCAGGAGGGGGCGCCCGGGAAAAACTGTTTTTT. Together with reference TRBV28 and TRBJ1-4, the CDR3 gives the full variable domain: DVKVTQSSRYLVKRTGEKVFLECVQDMDHENMFWYRQDPGLGLRLIYFSYDVKMKEKGDIPEGYSVSREKKERFSLILESASTNQTSMYLCASSPGGGAREKLFFGSGTQLSVL.